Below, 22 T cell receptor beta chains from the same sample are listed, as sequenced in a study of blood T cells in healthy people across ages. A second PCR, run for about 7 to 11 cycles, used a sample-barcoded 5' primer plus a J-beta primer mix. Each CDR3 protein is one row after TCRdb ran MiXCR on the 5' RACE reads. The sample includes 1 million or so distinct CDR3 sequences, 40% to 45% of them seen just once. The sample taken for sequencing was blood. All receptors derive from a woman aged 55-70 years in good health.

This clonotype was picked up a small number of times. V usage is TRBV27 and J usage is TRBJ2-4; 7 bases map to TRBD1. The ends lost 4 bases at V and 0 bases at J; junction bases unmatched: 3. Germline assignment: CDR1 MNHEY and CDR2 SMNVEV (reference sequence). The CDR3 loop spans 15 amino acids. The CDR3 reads CASSSQGVAKNIQYF. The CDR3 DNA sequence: TGTGCCAGCAGTTCTCAGGGGGTAGCCAAAAACATTCAGTACTTC.

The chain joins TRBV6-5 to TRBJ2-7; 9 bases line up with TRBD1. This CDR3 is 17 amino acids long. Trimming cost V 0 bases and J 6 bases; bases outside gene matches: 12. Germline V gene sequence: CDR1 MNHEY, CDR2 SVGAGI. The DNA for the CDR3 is TGTGCCAGCAGTTACTCGTGGGACAGGGCACTCGGGAGCGAGCAGTACTTC. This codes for CASSYSWDRALGSEQYF.

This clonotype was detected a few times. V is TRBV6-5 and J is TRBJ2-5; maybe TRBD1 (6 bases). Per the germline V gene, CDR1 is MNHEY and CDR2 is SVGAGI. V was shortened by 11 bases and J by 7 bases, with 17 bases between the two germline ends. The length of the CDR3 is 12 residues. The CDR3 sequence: CAVRGPGRTQYF. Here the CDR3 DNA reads TGTGCCGTCAGGGGCCCTGGTAGGACCCAGTACTTC.

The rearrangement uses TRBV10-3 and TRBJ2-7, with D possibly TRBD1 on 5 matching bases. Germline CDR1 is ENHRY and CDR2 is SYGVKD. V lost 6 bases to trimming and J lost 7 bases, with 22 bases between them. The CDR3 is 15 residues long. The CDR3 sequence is CAIRPDKTSNGEQYF. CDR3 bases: TGTGCCATCAGACCGGACAAGACTTCTAATGGTGAGCAGTACTTC.

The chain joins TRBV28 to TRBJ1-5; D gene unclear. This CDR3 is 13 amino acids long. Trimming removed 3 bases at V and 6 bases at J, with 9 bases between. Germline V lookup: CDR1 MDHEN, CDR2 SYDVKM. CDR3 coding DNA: TGTGCCAGCAGTTTTTTGAAGGTTCAGCCCCAGCATTTT. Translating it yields CASSFLKVQPQHF. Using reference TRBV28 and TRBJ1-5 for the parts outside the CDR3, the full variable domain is DVKVTQSSRYLVKRTGEKVFLECVQDMDHENMFWYRQDPGLGLRLIYFSYDVKMKEKGDIPEGYSVSREKKERFSLILESASTNQTSMYLCASSFLKVQPQHFGDGTRLSIL.

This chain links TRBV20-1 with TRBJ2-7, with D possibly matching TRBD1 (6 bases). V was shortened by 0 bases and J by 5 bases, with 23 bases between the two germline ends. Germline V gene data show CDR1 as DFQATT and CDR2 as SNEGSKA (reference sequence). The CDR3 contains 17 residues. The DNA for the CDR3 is TGCAGTGCTAGAGATCTGACTCAGGGGCAGGGTATCAACGAGCAGTACTTC. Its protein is CSARDLTQGQGINEQYF.

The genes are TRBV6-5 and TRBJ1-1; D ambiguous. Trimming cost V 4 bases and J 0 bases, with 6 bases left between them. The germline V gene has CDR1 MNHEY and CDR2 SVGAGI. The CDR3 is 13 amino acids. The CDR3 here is CASSFSMNTEAFF. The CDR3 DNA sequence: TGTGCCAGCAGTTTCTCGATGAACACTGAAGCTTTCTTT.

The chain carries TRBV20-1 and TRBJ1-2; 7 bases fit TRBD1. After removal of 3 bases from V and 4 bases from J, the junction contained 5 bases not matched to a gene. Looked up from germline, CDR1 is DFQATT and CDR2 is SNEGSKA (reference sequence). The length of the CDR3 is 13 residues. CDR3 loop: CSASVGTAYGYTF. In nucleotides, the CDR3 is TGCAGTGCTAGCGTCGGGACAGCCTATGGCTACACCTTC.

CDR3 sequence: CASSLFQGGPSGTDTQYF. CDR3 bases: TGTGCCAGCAGCTTATTTCAGGGGGGCCCCTCGGGCACAGATACGCAGTATTTT. The chain links TRBV7-6 to TRBJ2-3, with TRBD1 as a possible D gene (7 bases). Germline loops: CDR1 SGHVS, CDR2 FNYEAQ. V was cut by 2 bases and J by 1 base, with 19 bases left in between. The CDR3 is 18 residues long.

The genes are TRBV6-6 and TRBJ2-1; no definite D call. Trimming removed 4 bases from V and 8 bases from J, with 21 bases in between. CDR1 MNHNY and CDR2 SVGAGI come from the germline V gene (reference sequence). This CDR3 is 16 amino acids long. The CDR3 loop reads CASSSLQDQLWYEQFF. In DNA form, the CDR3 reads TGTGCCAGCAGTTCCTTGCAGGACCAACTGTGGTATGAGCAGTTCTTC.

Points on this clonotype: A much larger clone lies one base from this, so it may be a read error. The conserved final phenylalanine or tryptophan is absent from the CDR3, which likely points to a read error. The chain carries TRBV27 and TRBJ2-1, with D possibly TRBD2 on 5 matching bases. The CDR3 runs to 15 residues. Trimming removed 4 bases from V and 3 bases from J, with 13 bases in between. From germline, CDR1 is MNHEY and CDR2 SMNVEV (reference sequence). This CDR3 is CASSSRGRNYNEQFL. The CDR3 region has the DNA TGTGCCAGCAGTTCTCGGGGAAGAAACTACAATGAGCAGTTCCTC.

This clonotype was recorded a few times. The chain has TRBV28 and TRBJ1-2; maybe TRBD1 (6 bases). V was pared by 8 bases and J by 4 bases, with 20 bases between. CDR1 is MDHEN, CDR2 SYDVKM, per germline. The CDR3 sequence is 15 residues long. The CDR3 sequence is CASADFTGSGYGYTF. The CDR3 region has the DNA TGTGCCAGCGCCGATTTTACAGGGTCTGGCTATGGCTACACCTTC.

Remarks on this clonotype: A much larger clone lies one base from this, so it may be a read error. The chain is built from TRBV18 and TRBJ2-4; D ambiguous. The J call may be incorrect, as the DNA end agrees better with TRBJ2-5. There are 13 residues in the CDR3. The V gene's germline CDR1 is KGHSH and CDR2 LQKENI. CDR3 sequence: CARSPQHRETQYF. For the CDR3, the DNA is TGTGCCCGCTCACCACAGCACAGAGAGACCCAGTACTTC.

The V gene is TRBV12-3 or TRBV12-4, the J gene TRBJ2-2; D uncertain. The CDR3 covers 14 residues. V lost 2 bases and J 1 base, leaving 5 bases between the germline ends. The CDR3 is CASSLFGNTGELFF. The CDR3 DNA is TGTGCCAGCAGTTTATTTGGGAACACCGGGGAGCTGTTTTTT.

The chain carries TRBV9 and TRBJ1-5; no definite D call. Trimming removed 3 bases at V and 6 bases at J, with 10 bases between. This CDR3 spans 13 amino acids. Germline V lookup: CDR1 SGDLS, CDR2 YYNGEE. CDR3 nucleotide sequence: TGTGCCAGCAGCGAAACGGGTGGTCAGCCCCAGCATTTT. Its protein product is CASSETGGQPQHF.

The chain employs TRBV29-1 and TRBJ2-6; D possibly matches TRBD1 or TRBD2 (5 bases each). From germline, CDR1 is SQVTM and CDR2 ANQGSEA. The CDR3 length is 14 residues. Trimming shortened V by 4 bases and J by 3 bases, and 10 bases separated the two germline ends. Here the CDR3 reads CSVGGVGGANVLTF. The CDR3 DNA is TGCAGCGTTGGAGGGGTGGGTGGGGCCAACGTCCTGACTTTC.

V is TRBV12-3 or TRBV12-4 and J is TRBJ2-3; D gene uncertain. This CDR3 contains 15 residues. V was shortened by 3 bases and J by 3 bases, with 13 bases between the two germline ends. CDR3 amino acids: CASSFRPVRTDTQYF. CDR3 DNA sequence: TGTGCCAGCAGTTTCAGGCCGGTTAGAACAGATACGCAGTATTTT.

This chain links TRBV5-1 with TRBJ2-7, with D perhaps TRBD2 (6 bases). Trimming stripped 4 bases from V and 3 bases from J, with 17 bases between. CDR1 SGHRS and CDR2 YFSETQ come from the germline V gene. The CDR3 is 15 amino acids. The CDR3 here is CASSIGGDENYEQYF. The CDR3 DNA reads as TGCGCCAGCAGCATAGGAGGGGATGAAAACTACGAGCAGTACTTC.

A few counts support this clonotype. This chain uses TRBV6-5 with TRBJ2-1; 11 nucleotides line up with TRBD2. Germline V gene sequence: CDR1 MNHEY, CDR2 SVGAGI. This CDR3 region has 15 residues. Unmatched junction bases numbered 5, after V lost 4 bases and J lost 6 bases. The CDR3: CASSLAGGAGNEQFF. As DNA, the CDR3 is TGTGCCAGCAGTTTAGCGGGAGGGGCGGGCAATGAGCAGTTCTTC.

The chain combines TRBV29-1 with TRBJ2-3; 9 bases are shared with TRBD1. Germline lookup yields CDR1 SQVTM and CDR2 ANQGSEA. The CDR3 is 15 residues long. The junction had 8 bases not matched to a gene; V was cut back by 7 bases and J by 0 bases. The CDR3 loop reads CSGQGTGFSTDTQYF. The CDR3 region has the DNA TGCAGCGGGCAGGGGACAGGGTTTAGCACAGATACGCAGTATTTT.

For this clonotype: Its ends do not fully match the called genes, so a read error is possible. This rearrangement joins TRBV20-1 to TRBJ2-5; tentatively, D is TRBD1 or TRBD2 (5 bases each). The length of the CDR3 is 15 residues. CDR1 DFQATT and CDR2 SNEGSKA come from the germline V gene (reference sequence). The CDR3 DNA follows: TGCAATGCTAGAGCCCCGGCTCACGGGGCAGAGACCCAGTACTTC. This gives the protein CNARAPAHGAETQYF.

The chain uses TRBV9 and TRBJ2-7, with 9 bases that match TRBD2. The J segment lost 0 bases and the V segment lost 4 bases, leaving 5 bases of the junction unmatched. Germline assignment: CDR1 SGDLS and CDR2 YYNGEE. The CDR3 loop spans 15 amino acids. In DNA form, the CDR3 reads TGTGCCAGCAGCTCCGTAGCGGGGGCCTCCTACGAGCAGTACTTC. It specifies CASSSVAGASYEQYF.